The rows below give T cell receptor beta chains drawn from one sample of a study of T cell responses to AZD1222 COVID-19 vaccine. Method: immunoSEQ multiplex PCR; TCRdb's copy keeps in-frame clones and lacks some. The sample lists 150,000 to 200,000 clones, roughly 88% occurring once. Sequencing used peripheral blood, obtained 28 days after the second AZD1222 dose. These receptor sequences come from an adult who received the AZD1222 COVID-19 vaccine. Each CDR3 is given with its conserved first and last residue. Each record gives: J gene, D gene, clone size, V gene, CDR3 protein, CDR3 DNA. The D gene is left open where the match is weak. A clone size is listed for some rows: how often the clone was seen (once, few, many), or a class if it is expanded.

j_call: TRBJ1-5; d_call: .; clone_size: .; v_call: TRBV2; cdr3_aa: CASSHGASNQPQHF; cdr3_nt: TGTGCCAGCAGCCACGGGGCATCTAATCAGCCCCAGCATTTT
j_call: TRBJ2-3; d_call: TRBD2; clone_size: .; v_call: TRBV28; cdr3_aa: CASSLASGGPTDTQYF; cdr3_nt: TGTGCCAGCAGTTTAGCCAGCGGGGGGCCCACAGATACGCAGTATTTT
j_call: TRBJ1-1; d_call: .; clone_size: .; v_call: TRBV15; cdr3_aa: CATSRDAVGTEAFF; cdr3_nt: TGTGCCACCAGCAGAGATGCAGTAGGTACTGAAGCTTTCTTT
j_call: TRBJ1-5; d_call: .; clone_size: .; v_call: TRBV27; cdr3_aa: CASSSGGKGWVNQPQHF; cdr3_nt: TGTGCCAGCAGTTCTGGGGGGAAAGGGTGGGTCAATCAGCCCCAGCATTTT
j_call: TRBJ2-6; d_call: .; clone_size: .; v_call: TRBV30; cdr3_aa: CAWSFGFGSSGANVLTF; cdr3_nt: TGTGCCTGGAGTTTTGGCTTTGGATCCTCTGGGGCCAACGTCCTGACTTTC
j_call: TRBJ2-7; d_call: .; clone_size: .; v_call: TRBV6-2/TRBV6-3; cdr3_aa: CASSLPRYEQYF; cdr3_nt: TGTGCCAGCAGCCTACCGAGATACGAGCAGTACTTC
j_call: TRBJ1-1; d_call: TRBD1; clone_size: .; v_call: TRBV7-9; cdr3_aa: CASSFETGATNTEAFF; cdr3_nt: TGTGCCAGCAGCTTCGAGACAGGGGCCACGAACACTGAAGCTTTCTTT
j_call: TRBJ1-5; d_call: .; clone_size: .; v_call: TRBV5-1; cdr3_aa: CASSPTDYSNQPQHF; cdr3_nt: TGCGCCAGCAGCCCTACGGATTATAGCAATCAGCCCCAGCATTTT
j_call: TRBJ1-3; d_call: .; clone_size: .; v_call: TRBV9; cdr3_aa: CASSVDNPGNTIYF; cdr3_nt: TGTGCCAGCAGCGTAGATAACCCTGGAAACACCATATATTTT
j_call: TRBJ2-4; d_call: TRBD2; clone_size: .; v_call: TRBV2; cdr3_aa: CASSGAGLAGGRNIQYF; cdr3_nt: TGTGCCAGCAGTGGGGCGGGGCTAGCGGGGGGGCGAAACATTCAGTACTTC
j_call: TRBJ2-5; d_call: TRBD1; clone_size: .; v_call: TRBV28; cdr3_aa: CASSPGQAGETQYF; cdr3_nt: TGTGCCAGCAGTCCCGGACAGGCCGGAGAGACCCAGTACTTC
j_call: TRBJ1-6; d_call: .; clone_size: once; v_call: TRBV30; cdr3_aa: CAWSRYSPLHF; cdr3_nt: TGTGCCTGGAGTCGGTATTCACCCCTCCACTTT
j_call: TRBJ2-5; d_call: .; clone_size: once; v_call: TRBV15; cdr3_aa: CATSGGGTQETQYF; cdr3_nt: TGTGCCACCAGCGGAGGGGGGACCCAAGAGACCCAGTACTTC
j_call: TRBJ1-4; d_call: .; clone_size: .; v_call: TRBV6-5; cdr3_aa: CASARAATNEKLFF; cdr3_nt: TGTGCCAGCGCCCGGGCTGCAACTAATGAAAAACTGTTTTTT
j_call: TRBJ2-7; d_call: .; clone_size: .; v_call: TRBV4-1; cdr3_aa: CASSQEGTIMGEQYF; cdr3_nt: TGCGCCAGCAGCCAAGAAGGGACGATAATGGGGGAGCAGTACTTC
j_call: TRBJ1-1; d_call: TRBD1; clone_size: .; v_call: TRBV29-1; cdr3_aa: CSVGTGGTEAFF; cdr3_nt: TGCAGCGTTGGGACAGGGGGCACTGAAGCTTTCTTT
j_call: TRBJ1-1; d_call: TRBD1; clone_size: .; v_call: TRBV6-5; cdr3_aa: CASSYGPQGALTEAFF; cdr3_nt: TGTGCCAGCAGTTACGGGCCTCAGGGGGCCTTAACTGAAGCTTTCTTT
j_call: TRBJ1-6; d_call: .; clone_size: .; v_call: TRBV30; cdr3_aa: CAWEHFGSDNSPLHF; cdr3_nt: TGTGCCTGGGAGCATTTCGGGTCGGATAATTCACCCCTCCACTTT
j_call: TRBJ2-1; d_call: .; clone_size: once; v_call: TRBV7-3; cdr3_aa: CASSTLTMNSYNEQFF; cdr3_nt: TGTGCCAGCAGCACACTGACGATGAACTCCTACAATGAGCAGTTCTTC
j_call: TRBJ1-5; d_call: .; clone_size: .; v_call: TRBV2; cdr3_aa: CASSVRFTGPLGQPQHF; cdr3_nt: TGTGCCAGCAGTGTGCGTTTTACAGGGCCCTTGGGTCAGCCCCAGCATTTT
j_call: TRBJ1-5; d_call: .; clone_size: .; v_call: TRBV28; cdr3_aa: CASSQGGNQPQHF; cdr3_nt: TGTGCCAGCAGCCAAGGGGGGAATCAGCCCCAGCATTTT
j_call: TRBJ1-4; d_call: TRBD1; clone_size: .; v_call: TRBV6-5; cdr3_aa: CASSLQTGENEKLFF; cdr3_nt: TGTGCCAGCAGTCTACAGACAGGGGAGAATGAAAAACTGTTTTTT
j_call: TRBJ2-7; d_call: .; clone_size: few; v_call: TRBV7-6; cdr3_aa: CASGRPPTYEQYF; cdr3_nt: TGTGCCAGCGGCCGCCCACCGACCTACGAGCAGTACTTC
j_call: TRBJ1-5; d_call: .; clone_size: few; v_call: TRBV19; cdr3_aa: CASNYPGGNQPQHF; cdr3_nt: TGTGCCAGTAATTATCCGGGGGGCAATCAGCCCCAGCATTTT
j_call: TRBJ2-1; d_call: TRBD1; clone_size: .; v_call: TRBV10-3; cdr3_aa: CAIRDRGLRNEQFF; cdr3_nt: TGTGCCATCAGGGACAGGGGGCTAAGAAATGAGCAGTTCTTC
j_call: TRBJ1-2; d_call: .; clone_size: .; v_call: TRBV19; cdr3_aa: CATRSDKIYGYTF; cdr3_nt: TGTGCCACCCGGTCGGACAAAATTTATGGCTACACCTTC
j_call: TRBJ2-2; d_call: .; clone_size: .; v_call: TRBV6-5; cdr3_aa: CASRRQSTGELFF; cdr3_nt: TGTGCCAGCAGGCGACAAAGCACCGGGGAGCTGTTTTTT
j_call: TRBJ2-1; d_call: TRBD1; clone_size: .; v_call: TRBV7-6; cdr3_aa: CASSPETGGLNEQFF; cdr3_nt: TGTGCCAGCAGCCCGGAGACAGGGGGATTGAATGAGCAGTTCTTC
j_call: TRBJ2-7; d_call: TRBD2; clone_size: .; v_call: TRBV3-1/TRBV3-2; cdr3_aa: CASSQALAGEQYF; cdr3_nt: TGTGCCAGCAGCCAAGCACTAGCGGGGGAGCAGTACTTC
j_call: TRBJ1-1; d_call: .; clone_size: .; v_call: TRBV11-2; cdr3_aa: CASSLNGARAEAFF; cdr3_nt: TGTGCCAGCAGCTTAAATGGGGCCCGGGCTGAAGCTTTCTTT
j_call: TRBJ1-4; d_call: .; clone_size: .; v_call: TRBV5-5; cdr3_aa: CASSFLGGEEKLFF; cdr3_nt: TGTGCCAGCAGCTTCCTGGGGGGAGAGGAAAAACTGTTTTTT
j_call: TRBJ2-7; d_call: .; clone_size: few; v_call: TRBV30; cdr3_aa: CAWSGGTHEQYF; cdr3_nt: TGTGCCTGGAGCGGAGGGACCCACGAGCAGTACTTC
j_call: TRBJ1-1; d_call: .; clone_size: .; v_call: TRBV5-1; cdr3_aa: CASSPQGGLNTEAFF; cdr3_nt: TGCGCCAGCAGCCCCCAGGGAGGGCTGAACACTGAAGCTTTCTTT
j_call: TRBJ2-4; d_call: .; clone_size: .; v_call: TRBV19; cdr3_aa: CASSKGGPRNIQYF; cdr3_nt: TGTGCCAGTAGTAAGGGGGGCCCCCGTAACATTCAGTACTTC
j_call: TRBJ2-1; d_call: .; clone_size: .; v_call: TRBV7-9; cdr3_aa: CASSNGQSSYNEQFF; cdr3_nt: TGTGCCAGCAGCAACGGACAGTCCTCCTACAATGAGCAGTTCTTC
j_call: TRBJ1-5; d_call: TRBD1; clone_size: .; v_call: TRBV6-1; cdr3_aa: CASSEVGIWNRGGNQPQHF; cdr3_nt: TGTGCCAGCAGTGAAGTGGGGATCTGGAACAGGGGAGGCAATCAGCCCCAGCATTTT
j_call: TRBJ1-5; d_call: .; clone_size: .; v_call: TRBV30; cdr3_aa: CAWRGGDNQPQHF; cdr3_nt: TGTGCCTGGAGAGGTGGGGACAATCAGCCCCAGCATTTT
j_call: TRBJ2-3; d_call: TRBD2; clone_size: once; v_call: TRBV7-9; cdr3_aa: CASSRRTSGGPTDTQYF; cdr3_nt: TGTGCCAGCAGCCGACGGACTAGCGGGGGGCCCACAGATACGCAGTATTTT
j_call: TRBJ2-1; d_call: .; clone_size: .; v_call: TRBV29-1; cdr3_aa: CSVRTNNEQFF; cdr3_nt: TGCAGCGTTCGGACTAACAATGAGCAGTTCTTC
j_call: TRBJ1-2; d_call: TRBD1; clone_size: .; v_call: TRBV14; cdr3_aa: CASSQWTGGSGYTF; cdr3_nt: TGTGCCAGCAGCCAATGGACAGGAGGTTCCGGCTACACCTTC
j_call: TRBJ1-5; d_call: .; clone_size: once; v_call: TRBV6-4; cdr3_aa: CAWGFGGGQPQHF; cdr3_nt: TGTGCCTGGGGCTTTGGTGGAGGACAGCCCCAGCATTTT
j_call: TRBJ2-7; d_call: .; clone_size: .; v_call: TRBV5-6; cdr3_aa: CASSLARRGGPYEQYF; cdr3_nt: TGTGCCAGCAGCTTGGCTAGGCGTGGAGGGCCCTACGAGCAGTACTTC
j_call: TRBJ1-2; d_call: TRBD1; clone_size: .; v_call: TRBV28; cdr3_aa: CASSSSGTVIYGYTF; cdr3_nt: TGTGCCAGCAGTAGCTCCGGGACAGTAATCTATGGCTACACCTTC
j_call: TRBJ2-5; d_call: TRBD1; clone_size: .; v_call: TRBV4-3; cdr3_aa: CASSQVTGGGETQYF; cdr3_nt: TGCGCCAGCAGCCAAGTAACAGGGGGCGGAGAGACCCAGTACTTC
j_call: TRBJ2-1; d_call: .; clone_size: .; v_call: TRBV29-1; cdr3_aa: CSVADNHNEQFF; cdr3_nt: TGCAGCGTTGCGGACAACCACAATGAGCAGTTCTTC
j_call: TRBJ1-4; d_call: TRBD1; clone_size: .; v_call: TRBV2; cdr3_aa: CASHRDSNEKLFF; cdr3_nt: TGTGCCAGCCACCGGGACAGCAATGAAAAACTGTTTTTT
j_call: TRBJ2-6; d_call: .; clone_size: .; v_call: TRBV6-2/TRBV6-3; cdr3_aa: CASSYGGRSGANVLTF; cdr3_nt: TGTGCCAGCAGTTACGGGGGCAGGTCTGGGGCCAACGTCCTGACTTTC
j_call: TRBJ2-2; d_call: .; clone_size: few; v_call: TRBV5-1; cdr3_aa: CASSSDTGELFF; cdr3_nt: TGCGCCAGCAGCTCTGACACCGGGGAGCTGTTTTTT
j_call: TRBJ1-3; d_call: .; clone_size: .; v_call: TRBV28; cdr3_aa: CASSSPSGVGGNTIYF; cdr3_nt: TGTGCCAGCAGTTCGCCTAGCGGGGTAGGAGGAAACACCATATATTTT
j_call: TRBJ1-1; d_call: .; clone_size: .; v_call: TRBV19; cdr3_aa: CASSLSIYGPNTEAFF; cdr3_nt: TGTGCCAGTAGTCTGAGTATCTACGGCCCGAACACTGAAGCTTTCTTT
j_call: TRBJ2-5; d_call: TRBD2; clone_size: once; v_call: TRBV19; cdr3_aa: CASSIGGGGTQETQYF; cdr3_nt: TGTGCCAGTAGTATAGGTGGCGGGGGAACCCAAGAGACCCAGTACTTC
j_call: TRBJ2-4; d_call: .; clone_size: .; v_call: TRBV24-1; cdr3_aa: CATSDSTPITPSGSKNIQYF; cdr3_nt: TGTGCCACCAGTGATTCAACACCAATTACTCCGTCGGGATCCAAAAACATTCAGTACTTC
j_call: TRBJ1-1; d_call: .; clone_size: .; v_call: TRBV3-1/TRBV3-2; cdr3_aa: CASTSMNTEAFF; cdr3_nt: TGTGCCAGCACCTCAATGAACACTGAAGCTTTCTTT
j_call: TRBJ2-7; d_call: TRBD1; clone_size: .; v_call: TRBV4-1; cdr3_aa: CASSQEGATGQGFREQYF; cdr3_nt: TGCGCCAGCAGCCAAGAAGGGGCGACGGGACAGGGGTTTCGCGAGCAGTACTTC